A single sample is the source of the 3 T cell receptor beta chains below, sequenced in a study of T cell repertoires in cytomegalovirus infection. From the reads, TCRdb called clonotypes with MiXCR, one entry per CDR3 protein. The sample holds around 250,000 distinct CDR3 sequences, about 18% seen once. The sequencing input was CD8+ T cells from PBMCs. The receptor source for this set is a human donor in good health (CMV status not recorded). Some clones in this sample may be carry-over from other donors' samples.

The chain joins TRBV28 to TRBJ1-5; no clear D. The germline gives CDR1 MDHEN, CDR2 SYDVKM. Trimming removed 6 bases at V and 0 bases at J, with 6 bases between. CDR3 length equals 13 residues. This chain's CDR3 is CASRADSNQPQHF. CDR3 coding DNA: TGTGCCAGCAGAGCTGATAGCAATCAGCCCCAGCATTTT.

This chain joins TRBV7-4 and TRBJ2-1; D remains ambiguous. Trimming shortened V by 6 bases and J by 5 bases, and 11 bases separated the two germline ends. Germline assignment: CDR1 SGHVT and CDR2 SQSDAQ. The CDR3 spans 13 residues. In DNA form, the CDR3 reads TGTGCCAGCAGTCCTCCCAGTAACAATGAGCAGTTCTTC. This gives the protein CASSPPSNNEQFF.

This clonotype was found many times. The J gene is TRBJ1-1, the V gene TRBV7-2; D uncertain. Trimming took off 5 bases at V and 0 bases at J, with 13 bases between the two ends. Per germline, CDR1 SGHTA and CDR2 FQGNSA. This CDR3 is 15 amino acids long. CDR3 nucleotides: TGTGCCAGCAGCGCCCTGTCGCGGATGAACACTGAAGCTTTCTTT. Its protein product is CASSALSRMNTEAFF.